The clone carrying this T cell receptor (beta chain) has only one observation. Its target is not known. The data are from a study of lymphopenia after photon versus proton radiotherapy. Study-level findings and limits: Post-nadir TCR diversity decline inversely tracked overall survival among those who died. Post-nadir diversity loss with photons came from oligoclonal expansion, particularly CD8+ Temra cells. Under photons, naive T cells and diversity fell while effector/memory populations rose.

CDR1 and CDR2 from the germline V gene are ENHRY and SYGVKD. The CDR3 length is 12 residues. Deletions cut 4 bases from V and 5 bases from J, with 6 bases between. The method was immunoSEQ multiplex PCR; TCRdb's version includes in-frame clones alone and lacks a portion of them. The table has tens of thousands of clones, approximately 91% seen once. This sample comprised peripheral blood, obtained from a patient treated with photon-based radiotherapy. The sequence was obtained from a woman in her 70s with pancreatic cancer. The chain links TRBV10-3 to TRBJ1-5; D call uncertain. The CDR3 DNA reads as TGTGCCATCAGTGGGGCGGATCAGCCCCAGCATTTT. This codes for CAISGADQPQHF.